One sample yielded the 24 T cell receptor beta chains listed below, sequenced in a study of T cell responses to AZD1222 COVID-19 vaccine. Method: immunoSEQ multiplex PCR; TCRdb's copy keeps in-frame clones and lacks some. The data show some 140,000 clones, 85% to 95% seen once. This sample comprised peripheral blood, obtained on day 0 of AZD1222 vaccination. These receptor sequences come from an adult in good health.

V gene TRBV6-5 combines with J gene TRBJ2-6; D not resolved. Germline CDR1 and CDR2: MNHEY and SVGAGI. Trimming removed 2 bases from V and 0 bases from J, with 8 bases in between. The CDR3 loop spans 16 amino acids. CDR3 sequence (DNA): TGTGCCAGCAGTTACGGGATCCCCTCTGGGGCCAACGTCCTGACTTTC. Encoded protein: CASSYGIPSGANVLTF.

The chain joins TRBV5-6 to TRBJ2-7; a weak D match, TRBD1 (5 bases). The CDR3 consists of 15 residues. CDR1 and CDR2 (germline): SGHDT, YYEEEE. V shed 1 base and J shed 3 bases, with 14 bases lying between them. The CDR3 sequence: CASSLSGMVIYEQYF. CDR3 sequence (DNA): TGTGCCAGCAGCTTGTCAGGGATGGTAATCTACGAGCAGTACTTC.

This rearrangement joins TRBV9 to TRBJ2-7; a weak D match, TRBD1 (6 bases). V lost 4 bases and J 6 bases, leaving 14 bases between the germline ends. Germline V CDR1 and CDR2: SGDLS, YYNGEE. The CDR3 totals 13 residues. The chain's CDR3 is CASSPSQGREQYF. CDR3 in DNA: TGTGCCAGCAGCCCCTCACAGGGACGCGAGCAGTACTTC. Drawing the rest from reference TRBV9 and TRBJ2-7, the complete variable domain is DSGVTQTPKHLITATGQRVTLRCSPRSGDLSVYWYQQSLDQGLQFLIQYYNGEERAKGNILERFSAQQFPDLHSELNLSSLELGDSALYFCASSPSQGREQYFGPGTRLTVT.

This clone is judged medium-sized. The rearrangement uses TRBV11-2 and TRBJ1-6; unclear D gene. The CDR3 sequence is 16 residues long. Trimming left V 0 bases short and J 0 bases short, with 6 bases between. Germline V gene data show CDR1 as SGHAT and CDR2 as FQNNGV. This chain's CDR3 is CASSLEGVSYNSPLHF. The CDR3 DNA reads TGTGCCAGCAGCTTAGAAGGAGTCTCCTATAATTCACCCCTCCACTTT.

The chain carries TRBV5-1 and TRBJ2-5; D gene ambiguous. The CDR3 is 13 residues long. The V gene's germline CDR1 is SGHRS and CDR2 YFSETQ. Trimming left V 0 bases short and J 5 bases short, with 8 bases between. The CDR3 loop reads CASSLVVRETQYF. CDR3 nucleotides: TGCGCCAGCAGCTTGGTAGTTCGGGAGACCCAGTACTTC.

CDR3 nucleotide sequence: TGTGCCAGCAGCAAAGTAGGATGCAGAGCCTACGAGCAGTACTTC. Amino acid sequence: CASSKVGCRAYEQYF. This chain joins TRBV21-1 and TRBJ2-7. TRBV21-1 is designated a pseudogene. The CDR3 totals 15 residues.

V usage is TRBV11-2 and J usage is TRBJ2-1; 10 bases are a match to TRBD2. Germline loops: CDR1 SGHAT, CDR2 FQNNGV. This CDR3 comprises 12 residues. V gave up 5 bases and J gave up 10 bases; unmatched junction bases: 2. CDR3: CASSPGLAEQFF. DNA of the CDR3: TGTGCCAGCAGCCCGGGACTAGCGGAGCAGTTCTTC.

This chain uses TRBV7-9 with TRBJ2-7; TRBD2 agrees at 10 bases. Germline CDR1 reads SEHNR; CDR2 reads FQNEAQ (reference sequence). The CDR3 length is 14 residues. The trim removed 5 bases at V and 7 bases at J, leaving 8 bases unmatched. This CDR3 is CASSPGLAAGEQYF. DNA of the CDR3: TGTGCCAGCAGCCCCGGACTAGCGGCAGGGGAGCAGTACTTC.

The CDR3 loop reads CASSPSASGNTIYF. The CDR3, as DNA: TGTGCCAGCAGCCCCAGTGCCTCTGGAAACACCATATATTTT. The V gene is TRBV5-8, the J gene TRBJ1-3; D is unresolved. V shed 4 bases and J shed 0 bases, with 8 bases lying between them. The CDR3 spans 14 residues. CDR1 and CDR2 from the germline V gene are SGHTS and YDEGEE.

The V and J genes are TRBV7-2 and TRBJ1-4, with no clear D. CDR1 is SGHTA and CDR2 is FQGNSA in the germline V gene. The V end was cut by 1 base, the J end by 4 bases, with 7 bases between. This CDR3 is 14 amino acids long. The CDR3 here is CASSLVWGNEKLFF. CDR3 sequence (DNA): TGTGCCAGCAGCTTAGTCTGGGGTAATGAAAAACTGTTTTTT.

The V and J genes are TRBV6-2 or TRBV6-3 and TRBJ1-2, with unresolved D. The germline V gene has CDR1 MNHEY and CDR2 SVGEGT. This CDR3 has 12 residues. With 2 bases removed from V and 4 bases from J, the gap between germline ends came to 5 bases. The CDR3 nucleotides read TGTGCCAGCAGTTACGGGGTCTATGGCTACACCTTC. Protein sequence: CASSYGVYGYTF.

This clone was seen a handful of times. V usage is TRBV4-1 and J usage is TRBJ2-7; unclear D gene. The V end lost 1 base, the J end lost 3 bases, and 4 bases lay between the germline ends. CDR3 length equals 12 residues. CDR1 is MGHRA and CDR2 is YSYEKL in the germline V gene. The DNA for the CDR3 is TGCGCCAGCAGCCAAGGGGGCTACGAGCAGTACTTC. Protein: CASSQGGYEQYF.

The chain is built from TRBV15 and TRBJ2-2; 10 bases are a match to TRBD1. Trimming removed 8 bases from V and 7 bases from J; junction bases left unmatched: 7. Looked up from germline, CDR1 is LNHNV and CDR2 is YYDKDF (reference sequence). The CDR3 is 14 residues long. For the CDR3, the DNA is TGTGCCACCCATAGACAGGGGGCGGGCGGGGAGCTGTTTTTT. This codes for CATHRQGAGGELFF.

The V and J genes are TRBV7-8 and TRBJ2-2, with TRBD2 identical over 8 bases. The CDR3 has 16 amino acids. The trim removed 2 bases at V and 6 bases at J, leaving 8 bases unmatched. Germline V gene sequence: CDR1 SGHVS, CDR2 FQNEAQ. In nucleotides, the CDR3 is TGTGCCAGCAGCTTACTCTCCGGGAGGGCGCCCGGGGAGCTGTTTTTT. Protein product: CASSLLSGRAPGELFF.

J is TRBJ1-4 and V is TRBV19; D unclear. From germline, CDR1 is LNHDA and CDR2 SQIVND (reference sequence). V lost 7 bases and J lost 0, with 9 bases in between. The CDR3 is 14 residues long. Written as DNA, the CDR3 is TGTGCCAGTAATTACAGAGCAACTAATGAAAAACTGTTTTTT. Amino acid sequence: CASNYRATNEKLFF. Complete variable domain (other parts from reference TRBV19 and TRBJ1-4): DGGITQSPKYLFRKEGQNVTLSCEQNLNHDAMYWYRQDPGQGLRLIYYSQIVNDFQKGDIAEGYSVSREKKESFPLTVTSAQKNPTAFYLCASNYRATNEKLFFGSGTQLSVL.

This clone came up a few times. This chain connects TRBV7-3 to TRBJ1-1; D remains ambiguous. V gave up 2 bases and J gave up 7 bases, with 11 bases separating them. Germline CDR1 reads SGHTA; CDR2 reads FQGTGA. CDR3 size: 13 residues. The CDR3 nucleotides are TGTGCCAGCAGCTTAGCAGGCTCCTTTGAAGCTTTCTTT. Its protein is CASSLAGSFEAFF.

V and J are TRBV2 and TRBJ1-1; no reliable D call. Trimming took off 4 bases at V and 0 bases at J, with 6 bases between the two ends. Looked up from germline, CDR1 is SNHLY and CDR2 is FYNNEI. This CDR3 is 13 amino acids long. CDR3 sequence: CASSGYMNTEAFF. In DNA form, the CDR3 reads TGTGCCAGCAGTGGCTATATGAACACTGAAGCTTTCTTT.

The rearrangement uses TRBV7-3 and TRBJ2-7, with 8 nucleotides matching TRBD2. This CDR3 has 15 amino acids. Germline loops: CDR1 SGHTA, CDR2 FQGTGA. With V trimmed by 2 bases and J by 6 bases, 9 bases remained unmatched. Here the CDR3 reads CASSLSGLGNSEQYF. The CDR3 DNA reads TGTGCCAGCAGCTTATCGGGACTAGGGAACTCCGAGCAGTACTTC.

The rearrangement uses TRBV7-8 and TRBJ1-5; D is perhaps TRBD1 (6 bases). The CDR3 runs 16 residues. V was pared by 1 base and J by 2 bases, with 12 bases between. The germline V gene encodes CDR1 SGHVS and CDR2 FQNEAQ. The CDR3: CASSLEAGVGNQPQHF. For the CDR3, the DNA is TGTGCCAGCAGCTTAGAGGCAGGGGTGGGCAATCAGCCCCAGCATTTT. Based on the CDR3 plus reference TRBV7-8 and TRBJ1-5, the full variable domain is GAGVSQSPRYKVAKRGQDVALRCDPISGHVSLFWYQQALGQGPEFLTYFQNEAQLDKSGLPSDRFFAERPEGSVSTLKIQRTQQEDSAVYLCASSLEAGVGNQPQHFGDGTRLSIL.

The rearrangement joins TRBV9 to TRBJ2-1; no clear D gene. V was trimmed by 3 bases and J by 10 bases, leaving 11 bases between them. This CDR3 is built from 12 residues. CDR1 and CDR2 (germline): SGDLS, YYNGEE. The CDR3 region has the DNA TGTGCCAGCAGCGCTCATTCGTACGAGCAGTTCTTC. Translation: CASSAHSYEQFF.

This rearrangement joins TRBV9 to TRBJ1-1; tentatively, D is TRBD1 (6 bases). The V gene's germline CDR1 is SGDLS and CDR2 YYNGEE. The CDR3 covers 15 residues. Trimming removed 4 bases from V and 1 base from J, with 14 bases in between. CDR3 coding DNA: TGTGCCAGCAGCCCGGACAGCTTCTCGAACACTGAAGCTTTCTTT. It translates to CASSPDSFSNTEAFF.

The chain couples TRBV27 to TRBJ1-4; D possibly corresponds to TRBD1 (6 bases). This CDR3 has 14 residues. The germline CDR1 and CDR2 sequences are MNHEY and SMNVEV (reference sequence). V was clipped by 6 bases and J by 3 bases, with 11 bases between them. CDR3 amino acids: CASRPGEANEKLFF. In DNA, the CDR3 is TGTGCCAGCAGACCAGGGGAAGCTAATGAAAAACTGTTTTTT.

The CDR3 DNA follows: TGTGCCAGCAGCATGGCAGGAGGTTATGGCTACACCTTC. Encoded protein: CASSMAGGYGYTF. The chain combines TRBV6-5 with TRBJ1-2, with no clear D. With 6 bases removed from V and 5 bases from J, the gap between germline ends came to 13 bases. Per the germline V gene, CDR1 is MNHEY and CDR2 is SVGAGI. This CDR3 is built from 13 residues.

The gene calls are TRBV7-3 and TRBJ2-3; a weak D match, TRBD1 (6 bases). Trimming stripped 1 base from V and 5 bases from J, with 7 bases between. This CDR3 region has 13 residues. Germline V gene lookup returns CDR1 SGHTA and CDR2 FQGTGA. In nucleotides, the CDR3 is TGTGCCAGCAGCTTAAAGGGGGAAGATACGCAGTATTTT. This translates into CASSLKGEDTQYF.